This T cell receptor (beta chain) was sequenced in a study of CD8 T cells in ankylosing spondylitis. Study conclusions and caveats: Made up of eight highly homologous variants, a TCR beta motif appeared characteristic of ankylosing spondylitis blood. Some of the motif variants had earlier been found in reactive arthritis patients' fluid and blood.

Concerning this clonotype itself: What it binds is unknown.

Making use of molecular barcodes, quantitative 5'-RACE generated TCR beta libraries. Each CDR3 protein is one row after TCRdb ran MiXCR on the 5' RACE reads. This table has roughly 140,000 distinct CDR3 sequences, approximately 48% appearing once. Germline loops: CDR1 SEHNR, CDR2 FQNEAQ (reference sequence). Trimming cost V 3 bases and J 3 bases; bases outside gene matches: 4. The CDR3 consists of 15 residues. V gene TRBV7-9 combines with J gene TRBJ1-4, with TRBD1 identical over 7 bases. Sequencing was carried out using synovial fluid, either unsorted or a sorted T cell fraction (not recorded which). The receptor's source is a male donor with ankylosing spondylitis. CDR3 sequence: CASSLGTAPNEKLFF. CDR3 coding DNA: TGTGCCAGCAGCTTGGGGACAGCGCCTAATGAAAAACTGTTTTTT.